Listed below are T cell receptor beta chains from one sample, sequenced in a study of control samples from healthy donors and cancer patients. Assay used: immunoSEQ multiplex PCR; TCRdb lists only in-frame clones, some missing. Among about 130,000 clones listed, approximately 91% were seen once. The sample comprised blood. The receptors stem from a man over 45 in good health. Both conserved end residues are part of each CDR3. D genes are given only for firm matches. Clone size appears in some rows only: once, few, many, or a class for an expanded clone.

>TRBV16|NA|NA|TRBJ2-3
TGTGCCAGCAGCCAACAGGGAATCACAGATACGCAGTATTTT
CASSQQGITDTQYF
>TRBV5-1|NA|TRBD1|TRBJ2-1
TGCGCCAGCAGCCCGGGACAGGGTTACAATGAGCAGTTCTTC
CASSPGQGYNEQFF
>TRBV11-2|NA|NA|TRBJ2-7
TGTGCCAGCAGCTTAGATTGGTCCTACGAGCAGTACTTC
CASSLDWSYEQYF
>TRBV6-5|NA|NA|TRBJ1-3
TGTGCCAGCAGAAACTCTGGAAACACCATATATTTT
CASRNSGNTIYF
>TRBV14|NA|NA|TRBJ1-4
TGTGCCAGCAGCCAAGATGGAGTCCGACTTGGTGGAAAACTGTTTTTT
CASSQDGVRLGGKLFF
>TRBV29-1|once|NA|TRBJ2-7
TGCAGCGTTACAGGGTCAATCTACGCCTACGAGCAGTACTTC
CSVTGSIYAYEQYF
>TRBV5-1|NA|NA|TRBJ1-6
TGCGCCAGCAGCTTGGGTTTAGGGCGGTTGAATTCACCCCTCCACTTT
CASSLGLGRLNSPLHF
>TRBV9|NA|TRBD1|TRBJ1-1
TGTGCCAGCAGCTCCGGGGGACAGACCGAAGCTTTCTTT
CASSSGGQTEAFF
>TRBV6-1|NA|NA|TRBJ1-5
TGTGCCAGCAGTGCCCTAGAGGATACGAGCAATCAGCCCCAGCATTTT
CASSALEDTSNQPQHF
>TRBV27|NA|TRBD1|TRBJ2-7
TGTGCCAGCAGTTTCGTGGGGACAGGGCGCTACGAGCAGTACTTC
CASSFVGTGRYEQYF
>TRBV6-5|NA|TRBD1|TRBJ1-2
TGTGCCAGCACAAAGACAGGGTTGGACTATGGCTACACCTTC
CASTKTGLDYGYTF
>TRBV2|NA|NA|TRBJ2-4
TGTGCCAGCAGGTTTGGGGGAACCGAAAACATTCAGTACTTC
CASRFGGTENIQYF
>TRBV5-6|NA|TRBD1|TRBJ1-5
TGTGCCAGCAGCACCTGGGGGGGAGGACAGGGGCTATATCAGCCCCAGCATTTT
CASSTWGGGQGLYQPQHF
>TRBV5-1|once|NA|TRBJ1-3
TGCGCCAGCAGCGAACCGACGGGCCAATTATATTTT
CASSEPTGQLYF
>TRBV6-6|NA|TRBD1|TRBJ1-2
TGTGCCAGCGATCCGGGACAGGGAGGCGGCTACACCTTC
CASDPGQGGGYTF
>TRBV3-1/TRBV3-2|once|TRBD1|TRBJ1-5
TGTGCCAGCAGCCAAGGGGGACAGGGTTCCCCTCGGCCCCAGCATTTT
CASSQGGQGSPRPQHF
>TRBV13|NA|TRBD1|TRBJ1-2
TGTGCCAGCAGCCCCAGGACAGGGGGCTATGGCTACACCTTC
CASSPRTGGYGYTF